These 9 T cell receptor beta chains were all obtained from the same sample, sequenced in a study of OX40 agonist ivuxolimab in advanced cancers. Profiled with immunoSEQ multiplex PCR; TCRdb holds only in-frame clones, not every one. This sample has tens of thousands of clones, with 70% to 90% found just once. Sequenced material: CD4+ or CD8+ T cells sorted from blood, taken in a trial of the OX40 agonist ivuxolimab. These receptors all stem from an adult with an advanced solid tumor such as melanoma, head and neck, liver or kidney cancer.

This clone was counted a few times. V and J are TRBV9 and TRBJ1-1; 9 bases line up with TRBD1. Germline values: CDR1 SGDLS, CDR2 YYNGEE. The J segment lost 11 bases and the V segment lost 4 bases, leaving 12 bases of the junction unmatched. The CDR3 contains 14 residues. The CDR3 protein is CASSLTLGQGDAFF. CDR3 nucleotides: TGTGCCAGCAGCCTCACGTTGGGACAGGGCGACGCTTTCTTT.

The gene calls are TRBV11-2 and TRBJ2-7, with unresolved D. The germline CDR1 and CDR2 sequences are SGHAT and FQNNGV. The germline V and J ends were trimmed by 1 base and 0 bases, with 7 bases remaining between them. This CDR3 region has 14 residues. CDR3 nucleotide sequence: TGTGCCAGCAGCTTAGCAGCGTACTCCTACGAGCAGTACTTC. It yields the protein CASSLAAYSYEQYF.

This chain connects TRBV20-1 to TRBJ2-7; D remains unclear. CDR1 and CDR2 (germline): DFQATT, SNEGSKA (reference sequence). Trimming cost V 3 bases and J 0 bases, with 3 bases left between them. The CDR3 covers 11 residues. CDR3 DNA: TGCAGTGCTAGGATCTCCTACGAGCAGTACTTC. It is translated as CSARISYEQYF.

The rearrangement links TRBV7-9 to TRBJ1-4; D is unresolved. Germline CDR1 and CDR2: SEHNR and FQNEAQ (reference sequence). The V end lost 3 bases, the J end lost 3 bases, and 14 bases lay between the germline ends. The CDR3 is 16 amino acids. CDR3 in amino acids: CASSFSGSPANEKLFF. The CDR3 DNA is TGTGCCAGCAGCTTTTCCGGCAGTCCAGCTAATGAAAAACTGTTTTTT.

The chain is built from TRBV4-2 and TRBJ2-7; D might be TRBD1 or TRBD2, each matching 7 bases. Per the germline V gene, CDR1 is LGHNA and CDR2 is YNFKEQ. The CDR3 has 17 amino acids. With 4 bases removed from V and 1 base from J, the gap between germline ends came to 20 bases. The CDR3 DNA follows: TGTGCCAGCAGCCCAGGGGGGCTAGCGGATAATTCCTACGAGCAGTACTTC. Translation: CASSPGGLADNSYEQYF.

V and J are TRBV19 and TRBJ2-3; weak D call: TRBD1 (6 bases). The CDR3 length is 13 residues. Per the germline V gene, CDR1 is LNHDA and CDR2 is SQIVND (reference sequence). V was pared by 5 bases and J by 6 bases, with 12 bases between. The CDR3 loop reads CASSLWTADTQYF. CDR3 nucleotides: TGTGCCAGTAGTCTCTGGACAGCTGATACGCAGTATTTT.

The chain couples TRBV18 to TRBJ2-2; weak D call: TRBD2 (6 bases). This CDR3 has 16 amino acids. Germline loops: CDR1 KGHSH, CDR2 LQKENI. V lost 0 bases and J lost 0, with 8 bases in between. In DNA, the CDR3 is TGTGCCAGCTCACCACCTCTAGCGACGAACACCGGGGAGCTGTTTTTT. As protein: CASSPPLATNTGELFF.

This clone was observed a handful of times. V usage is TRBV5-4 and J usage is TRBJ2-1, with 8 bases identical to TRBD1. This CDR3 contains 16 residues. V lost 0 bases to trimming and J lost 7 bases; unmatched junction nucleotides: 9. Germline V lookup: CDR1 SGHNT, CDR2 YYREEE (reference sequence). In nucleotides, the CDR3 is TGTGCCAGCAGCTTGGTCGGGGCAGGGGGCGTAAATGAGCAGTTCTTC. Translation gives CASSLVGAGGVNEQFF.

This clone has only a few counts. This rearrangement joins TRBV18 to TRBJ1-5, with 8 positions matching TRBD1. This CDR3 contains 14 residues. Trimming removed 5 bases from V and 7 bases from J; junction bases left unmatched: 7. Germline loops: CDR1 KGHSH, CDR2 LQKENI. The DNA for the CDR3 is TGTGCCAGCTCAGCTGGACAGGGAGGGCAGCCCCAGCATTTT. This codes for CASSAGQGGQPQHF.